This T cell receptor (beta chain) was found in a study of OX40 agonist ivuxolimab in advanced cancers. Study as a whole: Earlier treatment with anti-PD-1, anti-PD-L1 or anti-CTLA-4 was permitted, and roughly 42% had received some. Findings of the study overall: A proportion of nonresponders additionally exhibited low normalized T-cell clonal expansion.

Profiling relied on immunoSEQ multiplex PCR, and the TCRdb table lists in-frame clones only, not all of them. In the table there are some 110,000 clones, around nine tenths of which are singletons. Sampling times: baseline, cycle 4 day 1, cycle 7 day 1. Regarding this clone: Its matching antigen is unknown.

V gave up 5 bases and J gave up 8 bases, with 21 bases separating them. CDR3 size: 16 residues. Germline values: CDR1 SEHNR, CDR2 FQNEAQ (reference sequence). Source: CD4+ or CD8+ T cells sorted from blood, taken in a trial of the OX40 agonist ivuxolimab. The V call is TRBV7-9, the J call TRBJ1-4; D not resolved. This clonotype was sampled from an adult with an advanced solid tumor such as melanoma, head and neck, liver or kidney cancer. The CDR3 DNA is TGTGCCAGCAGCCCTGTTCTAGTAAGGGCGGGAGAAAAACTGTTTTTT. It is translated as CASSPVLVRAGEKLFF.